Detailed here is one TCR beta chain. Antigen: not known. Documented time point: week 23, last vaccination. One vaccine dose held 300 ug of mutant IDH1 20-mer peptide and came with topical imiquimod. Only in-frame clones appear in the TCRdb table, and some are missing; sequencing was by immunoSEQ multiplex PCR. The sample comprises 88,000 or so clones, 65% to 90% of which are singletons, and around 2% rests with the top ten. The record originates from a study of a mutant IDH1 vaccine in newly diagnosed glioma. Germline CDR1 and CDR2: LGHNA and YNFKEQ. The CDR3 is 13 amino acids. V was trimmed by 3 bases and J by 6 bases, leaving 9 bases between them.

The TCR originated in a man in his thirties or forties with glioma. Some clones in this sample may be carry-over from other donors' samples. The specimen was PBMCs, collected from a glioma patient whose treatment included an IDH1 peptide vaccine. V usage is TRBV4-2 and J usage is TRBJ2-1; TRBD2 is a possible D gene (5 bases). CDR3 sequence (DNA): TGTGCCAGCAGCCATACTAGATCCAATGAGCAGTTCTTC. Translating it yields CASSHTRSNEQFF.